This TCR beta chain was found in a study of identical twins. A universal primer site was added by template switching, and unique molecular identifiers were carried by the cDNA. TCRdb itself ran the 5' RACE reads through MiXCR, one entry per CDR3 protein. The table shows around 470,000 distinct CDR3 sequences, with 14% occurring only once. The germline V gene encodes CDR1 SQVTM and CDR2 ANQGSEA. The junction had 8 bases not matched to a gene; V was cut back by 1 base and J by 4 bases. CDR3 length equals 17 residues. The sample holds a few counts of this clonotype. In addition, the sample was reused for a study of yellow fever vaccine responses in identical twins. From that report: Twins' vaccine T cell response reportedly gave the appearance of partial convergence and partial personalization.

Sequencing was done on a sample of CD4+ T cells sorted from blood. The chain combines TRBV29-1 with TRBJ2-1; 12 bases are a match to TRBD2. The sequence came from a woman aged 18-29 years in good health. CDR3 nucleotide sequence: TGCAGCGTTGAAGGCGCTAGCGGGGGGGCCGCGTACAATGAGCAGTTCTTC. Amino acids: CSVEGASGGAAYNEQFF.